This TCR beta chain was recovered during a study of cytotoxic CD8 clonotypes in ibrutinib-treated CLL (dated by TCRdb to about 2021). For the study in its entirety: The cohort had 11 relapsed/refractory and around 14 treatment-naive patients; 17 to 18 were IGHV unmutated. Longitudinal samples were available for about 30% of the roughly 86 trial participants. The response samples were drawn at a median of approximately 12 months into treatment, with a range of roughly 6 to 40 months. Partial responses were observed in approximately 24 patients and complete responses in 2; after a median follow-up of 68 months, remission was maintained in 14 patients and progression was observed in 12. An average of approximately 260,000 productive templates and some 100,000 productive rearrangements was obtained per sample. Patients were still on ibrutinib when every remission and progressive disease sample was collected. Cryopreserved peripheral blood mononuclear cells were collected before treatment, at response, and at either disease progression or sustained remission.

Beyond this particular receptor, the publication reports: An increase in clonality was observed at ibrutinib response, with clonality remaining stable during sustained remission and falling back toward baseline at progression. Baseline clonality exceeded that of age-matched healthy donors and correlated strongly with circulating CD8+ T-cell counts. Public clonotypes were rare and either contracted or stayed stable during treatment, and the rise in clonality at ibrutinib response reflected the expansion of private clonotypes. Sustained-remission and progressing patients did not have matched sampling times, and lymph node repertoires were not examined.

Explained via the paper, the time point label denotes: 12 months on ibrutinib. For TCR beta library preparation, 1.5 to 2.5 micrograms of genomic DNA were extracted from the cryopreserved PBMCs. Longitudinal blood samples from CLL patients on ibrutinib monotherapy underwent high-throughput TCR beta sequencing. Patients were enrolled in a phase 2 open-label single-center ibrutinib monotherapy trial. A MiSeq instrument was used for deep resolution sequencing, which targeted depths ranging from 1 in 1 million up to 1 in 200,000 T cells, with coverage averaging 10x for each clonotype. The immunoSEQ hsTCRB Kit was used to generate the TCR beta libraries. As for the original processing: ImmunoSEQ Data Assistant and ImmunoSEQ Analyzer were used for data analysis, and V, D and J genes were assigned according to IMGT definitions. Clonality was computed as one minus normalized Shannon entropy of productive rearrangement frequencies, ranging from 0 to 1. Only overrepresented clonotypes making up at least 0.05% of the repertoire of each patient were included in the public clonotype analysis. Thirteen age-matched healthy donor repertoires from immuneACCESS were used as controls for clonality. TCRdb limited this immuneACCESS table to in-frame rearrangements with V and J called. A share of clones is missing; checked studies link under half to unresolved V genes, and the rest is unexplained. The DNA was the basis for D and trimming; V, J and clone size are from that table. The sample records some 61,000 clones, 68% of which are singletons. The top ten hold 5.7% of the sample.

About this clone itself: Its binding antigen is unknown. Per-nucleotide qualities are absent, and no much larger clonotype sits a single base away.

V is pruned by 2 bases and J by 1 base, leaving 5 bases of the junction without a gene match. CDR1 and CDR2, looked up from the germline V gene (reference sequence), are MNHNY and SVGAGI. From the cysteine through the phenylalanine, the CDR3 covers 16 amino acids. Here the CDR3 DNA is all that survives: 48 bases in frame from base 1. In this chain, TRBV6-6 is recombined with TRBJ1-1; 9 bases in the junction line up with TRBD1. The material was PBMCs, obtained after 12 months of ibrutinib treatment. The receptor comes from a human donor with chronic lymphocytic leukemia. Here the CDR3 is given as CASSYKKTGGNTEAFF. DNA sequence: TGTGCCAGCAGTTACAAAAAGACAGGGGGGAACACTGAAGCTTTCTTT.